The T cell receptor (beta chain) described here comes from a study of Tregs in tolerant kidney transplant recipients. Study outcomes and limitations: The small number of patients limits these findings pending further validation.

This clone was seen just once. As yet, its antigen is unknown. Germline loops: CDR1 SGHTA, CDR2 FQGNSA. There are 13 residues in the CDR3. Trimming removed 1 base at V and 4 bases at J, with 7 bases between. Clones were sequenced by immunoSEQ multiplex PCR, and TCRdb holds only the in-frame ones, with some missing. The data show some 74,000 clones, approximately 90% seen once. The sequence was collected from a human donor who received a combined kidney and bone marrow transplant. The starting material was Tregs from blood, obtained before the transplant. The rearrangement links TRBV7-2 to TRBJ1-2, with D tentatively TRBD1 (6 bases). The chain's CDR3 is CASSLGDIYGYTF. The CDR3 DNA is TGTGCCAGCAGCTTAGGGGACATCTATGGCTACACCTTC. The full variable domain, in which reference TRBV7-2 and TRBJ1-2 provide the parts outside the CDR3, is GAGVSQSPSNKVTEKGKDVELRCDPISGHTALYWYRQSLGQGLEFLIYFQGNSAPDKSGLPSDRFSAERTGGSVSTLTIQRTQQEDSAVYLCASSLGDIYGYTFGSGTRLTVV.